A single sample gave rise to the 3 T cell receptor beta chains below, sequenced in a study of blood T cells in healthy people across ages. A J-beta primer mix and a sample-barcoded 5' primer were used in a second PCR of about 7 to 12 cycles. MiXCR was run by TCRdb on the 5' RACE reads, yielding one entry per CDR3 protein. The sample lists 450,000 to 700,000 distinct CDR3 sequences; 25% to 30% were seen once. The specimen sequenced was blood. The receptors derive from a woman between 65 and 79 years old in good health.

This CDR3 reads CASSHGLAGGPDEQFF. DNA of the CDR3: TGTGCCAGCAGTCATGGACTAGCGGGGGGGCCGGATGAGCAGTTCTTC. This rearrangement joins TRBV6-4 to TRBJ2-1, with 15 nucleotides matching TRBD2. The germline gives CDR1 MRHNA, CDR2 SNTAGT. The CDR3 runs 16 residues. Germline trimming cut 5 bases from V and 8 bases from J; bases unmatched to any gene: 7.

The chain employs TRBV4-3 and TRBJ1-3; D is unresolved. CDR3 length equals 16 residues. CDR1 LGHNA and CDR2 YSLEER come from the germline V gene. The V gene lost 0 bases and the J gene lost 4 bases, with 13 bases spanning the gap. This CDR3 is CASSQDRLARGNTIYF. CDR3 bases: TGCGCCAGCAGCCAAGATCGGCTTGCGAGGGGAAACACCATATATTTT.

CDR3 bases: TGTGCCAGCAGTCGACAGGGACTGGCCAAAAACATTCAGTACTTC. It translates to CASSRQGLAKNIQYF. The chain combines TRBV6-2 or TRBV6-3 with TRBJ2-4; D is possibly TRBD1 (7 bases). V lost 5 bases, J lost 1 base, and 12 bases lay in between. The CDR3 runs to 15 residues. Germline loops: CDR1 MNHEY, CDR2 SVGEGT.